This T cell receptor beta chain was profiled in a study of T cells after yellow fever vaccination. At the level of the study: With SMART-Seq v4 Ultra Low Input, the fractions containing low cell numbers were prepared. Overall study findings and caveats: Weaker, the secondary response had a peak occurring faster, on day 5 versus 15.

Researchers made TCR cDNA using 5'RACE template switching, and this step added a universal primer site and UMIs. TCRdb redid the calling of the 5' RACE reads with MiXCR, one entry per CDR3 protein. The sample lists roughly 310,000 distinct CDR3 sequences, over 8% occurring once. The CDR3 spans 13 residues. The junction had 4 bases not matched to a gene; V was cut back by 6 bases and J by 5 bases. From germline, CDR1 is DFQATT and CDR2 SNEGSKA (reference sequence). This clonotype has more than one count but fewer than ten. Its antigen is undetermined. The receptor was derived from a man between 18 and 35 years old who received the YFV17D yellow fever vaccine. Specimen: PBMCs, collected on the day of the first yellow fever vaccination. The chain recombines TRBV20-1 with TRBJ2-1; 10 positions match TRBD2. CDR3 amino acids: CSAVLAGHNEQFF. In DNA form, the CDR3 reads TGCAGTGCGGTACTAGCGGGACACAATGAGCAGTTCTTC.